Presented here are 26 T cell receptor beta chains from one specimen sequenced in a study of cytomegalovirus exposure and HLA in healthy donors. PCR primers comprised 60 Vbeta and 13 Jbeta primers. Only in-frame clones appear in the TCRdb table, and some are missing; sequencing was by immunoSEQ multiplex PCR. The data show some 200,000 clones, 60% to 85% seen once. Input material: PBMCs. Receptors were obtained from a middle-aged man in good health and CMV-seronegative.

The chain joins TRBV7-3 to TRBJ2-5; D may be TRBD2 (5 bases). V was shortened by 5 bases and J by 4 bases, with 11 bases between the two germline ends. The CDR3 contains 13 residues. Germline CDR1 is SGHTA and CDR2 is FQGTGA. CDR3 amino acids: CASSQTSRETQYF. For the CDR3, the DNA is TGTGCCAGCAGCCAAACTAGTCGAGAGACCCAGTACTTC.

This clone appeared a single time. The rearrangement links TRBV19 to TRBJ1-1, with D perhaps TRBD1 (5 bases). Deletions cut 4 bases from V and 6 bases from J, with 9 bases between. The germline CDR1 and CDR2 sequences are LNHDA and SQIVND (reference sequence). The CDR3 covers 12 residues. The CDR3 DNA sequence: TGTGCCAGTAGTAGCGGGACGGCTGAAGCTTTCTTT. It specifies CASSSGTAEAFF.

This chain links TRBV5-6 with TRBJ1-1; unclear D gene. Trimming left V 4 bases short and J 1 base short, with 14 bases between. CDR3 size: 15 residues. Looked up from germline, CDR1 is SGHDT and CDR2 is YYEEEE. CDR3 bases: TGTGCCAGCAGCACGCTCAAAAAGCGGAACACTGAAGCTTTCTTT. Protein product: CASSTLKKRNTEAFF.

V gene TRBV27 combines with J gene TRBJ1-6, with unresolved D. This CDR3 is built from 16 residues. The V end lost 4 bases, the J end lost 1 base, and 11 bases lay between the germline ends. The germline CDR1 and CDR2 sequences are MNHEY and SMNVEV (reference sequence). The CDR3: CASSWRLTSYNSPLHF. In DNA, the CDR3 is TGTGCCAGCAGTTGGAGGTTAACTTCCTATAATTCACCCCTCCACTTT.

The chain recombines TRBV27 with TRBJ2-7; 9 nucleotides match TRBD2. J lost 4 bases, V lost 5 bases, and 12 bases had no gene match. The CDR3 is made up of 16 amino acids. Germline loops: CDR1 MNHEY, CDR2 SMNVEV (reference sequence). CDR3 loop: CASSQGGGRAGYEQYF. CDR3 sequence (DNA): TGTGCCAGCAGTCAAGGTGGCGGGAGGGCCGGGTACGAGCAGTACTTC.

A remark on this clone: At one of its ends the junction is not consistent with the germline gene, which may arise from a read error. The chain couples TRBV7-9 to TRBJ2-7; the D gene is possibly TRBD1 (7 bases). This CDR3 is built from 12 residues. In germline, CDR1 is SEHNR, CDR2 FQNEAQ (reference sequence). The CDR3, as DNA: TGTTCCAGCAGGGGGGACAGCTACGAGCAGTACTTC. Encoded protein: CSSRGDSYEQYF.

The genes are TRBV5-6 and TRBJ2-7; 8 bases fit TRBD1. Germline lookup yields CDR1 SGHDT and CDR2 YYEEEE. The CDR3 has 18 residues. Losses at the gene ends were 0 bases for V and 4 bases for J; bases not matched to a gene: 15. CDR3 residues: CASSLGLGQGPLRYEQYF. CDR3 DNA sequence: TGTGCCAGCAGCTTGGGCTTAGGACAGGGACCCCTTCGTTACGAGCAGTACTTC.

The chain uses TRBV6-5 and TRBJ1-5, with TRBD1 matching over 7 bases. This CDR3 region has 15 residues. The V gene's germline CDR1 is MNHEY and CDR2 SVGAGI. With 4 bases clipped from V and 0 bases from J, the junction kept 3 bases outside the gene matches. DNA for the CDR3: TGTGCCAGCAGTTTGGGACAGAATAGCAATCAGCCCCAGCATTTT. As protein: CASSLGQNSNQPQHF.

The CDR3 loop is CASSDYTGTQPQHF. In DNA form, the CDR3 reads TGTGCCAGCAGTGATTATACAGGGACTCAGCCCCAGCATTTT. This chain joins TRBV6-1 and TRBJ1-5, with D possibly TRBD1 on 6 matching bases. Looked up from germline, CDR1 is MNHNS and CDR2 is SASEGT. The CDR3 spans 14 residues. V lost 3 bases to trimming and J lost 6 bases, with 12 bases between them.

This chain uses TRBV27 with TRBJ2-2; weak D call: TRBD2 (6 bases). This CDR3 region has 16 residues. Trimming left V 3 bases short and J 2 bases short, with 13 bases between. The germline V gene has CDR1 MNHEY and CDR2 SMNVEV (reference sequence). CDR3 protein: CASSFLAHANTGELFF. DNA for the CDR3: TGTGCCAGCAGTTTCCTAGCGCATGCTAACACCGGGGAGCTGTTTTTT.

This clone was seen a few times. The chain is built from TRBV19 and TRBJ2-1, with 8 bases identical to TRBD2. This CDR3 has 12 residues. CDR1 LNHDA and CDR2 SQIVND come from the germline V gene (reference sequence). After removal of 6 bases from V and 8 bases from J, the junction contained 3 bases not matched to a gene. CDR3 in amino acids: CASRGLVDEQFF. CDR3 nucleotides: TGTGCCAGTAGGGGACTAGTTGATGAGCAGTTCTTC.

The J gene is TRBJ2-7, the V gene TRBV6-1, with D tentatively TRBD1 (6 bases). The germline V and J ends were trimmed by 5 bases and 1 base, with 9 bases remaining between them. The CDR3 consists of 13 residues. The germline V gene encodes CDR1 MNHNS and CDR2 SASEGT. The CDR3 reads CASSRTESYEQYF. The CDR3 DNA reads TGTGCCAGCAGTAGGACAGAGTCCTACGAGCAGTACTTC.

V and J are TRBV4-1 and TRBJ2-2; D may be TRBD1 (5 bases). This CDR3 comprises 19 residues. Trimming took 3 bases from V and 0 from J, leaving 20 bases between them. Per the germline V gene, CDR1 is MGHRA and CDR2 is YSYEKL. CDR3 sequence reads: CASSHFTSRGYANTGELFF. CDR3 bases: TGCGCCAGCAGCCACTTTACGTCAAGGGGCTACGCGAACACCGGGGAGCTGTTTTTT.

The chain links TRBV5-1 to TRBJ1-2, with 8 bases aligning to TRBD1. Germline V CDR1 and CDR2: SGHRS, YFSETQ. V trimming: 1 base; J trimming: 5 bases; junction bases outside the gene matches: 7. The length of the CDR3 is 15 residues. The CDR3, as DNA: TGCGCCAGCAGCTTGACCGGACAGGGAGTTTATGGCTACACCTTC. Residues: CASSLTGQGVYGYTF.

The V call is TRBV14, the J call TRBJ1-2, with 9 bases lining up with TRBD1. This CDR3 has 16 amino acids. V shed 0 bases and J 2 bases; nucleotides not matched to a gene: 4. The germline gives CDR1 SGHDN, CDR2 FVKESK. CDR3 coding DNA: TGTGCCAGCAGCCAAGATACAGGGGGCAGAAACTATGGCTACACCTTC. Translation gives CASSQDTGGRNYGYTF.

The chain employs TRBV10-3 and TRBJ1-1; 8 bases are shared with TRBD1. This CDR3 spans 13 amino acids. Germline assignment: CDR1 ENHRY and CDR2 SYGVKD. With 6 bases clipped from V and 11 bases from J, the junction kept 11 bases outside the gene matches. The CDR3 DNA follows: TGTGCCATCAGGGGGACAGGCTCATCGTACGCTTTCTTT. Its protein product is CAIRGTGSSYAFF.

The chain employs TRBV2 and TRBJ2-4; 7 positions agree with TRBD1. Germline V CDR1 and CDR2: SNHLY, FYNNEI. The CDR3 spans 15 residues. Trimming cost V 3 bases and J 1 base; bases outside gene matches: 3. CDR3 in DNA: TGTGCCAGCAGTGAGCAGGGGGTCGCCAAAAACATTCAGTACTTC. Translated, it gives CASSEQGVAKNIQYF.

This chain uses TRBV6-5 with TRBJ1-6, with D tentatively TRBD1 (6 bases). The germline V gene encodes CDR1 MNHEY and CDR2 SVGAGI. The V end lost 9 bases, the J end lost 4 bases, and 13 bases lay between the germline ends. This CDR3 has 14 residues. This CDR3 reads CASRRTDYNSPLHF. Here the CDR3 DNA reads TGTGCCAGTCGCCGGACAGATTATAATTCACCCCTCCACTTT.

The chain has TRBV5-1 and TRBJ2-1; 8 positions match TRBD2. Germline CDR1 is SGHRS and CDR2 is YFSETQ. This CDR3 spans 15 amino acids. After removal of 4 bases from V and 7 bases from J, the junction contained 10 bases not matched to a gene. In nucleotides, the CDR3 is TGCGCCAGCAGCCCGCCCAGCGGGAGTGGTAATGAGCAGTTCTTC. Translating it yields CASSPPSGSGNEQFF.

The chain uses TRBV7-2 and TRBJ1-6, with 9 bases identical to TRBD1. V was clipped by 5 bases and J by 7 bases; unmatched bases: 3. Germline assignment: CDR1 SGHTA and CDR2 FQGNSA. The CDR3 totals 14 residues. DNA of the CDR3: TGTGCCAGCAGCCCTGGACAGGGGAATTCACCCCTCCACTTT. Residues: CASSPGQGNSPLHF.

The chain combines TRBV11-2 with TRBJ2-2; TRBD2 matches 14 bases. The CDR3 is 18 residues long. V lost 0 bases, J lost 5 bases, and 5 bases stayed unmatched. CDR1 is SGHAT and CDR2 is FQNNGV in the germline V gene. The CDR3 nucleotides read TGTGCCAGCAGCTTAGAGCCGGGACTAGCGGGAGATACCGGGGAGCTGTTTTTT. Translating it yields CASSLEPGLAGDTGELFF.

J is TRBJ1-2 and V is TRBV2; 8 nucleotides line up with TRBD1. The CDR3 has 16 amino acids. Germline values: CDR1 SNHLY, CDR2 FYNNEI. The V segment lost 2 bases and the J segment 1 base; nucleotides outside the gene matches: 6. Written as DNA, the CDR3 is TGTGCCAGCAGTGAAAGATGGACAGGGTATAACTATGGCTACACCTTC. It codes for CASSERWTGYNYGYTF. The full variable domain, rest sourced from reference TRBV2 and TRBJ1-2, is EPEVTQTPSHQVTQMGQEVILRCVPISNHLYFYWYRQILGQKVEFLVSFYNNEISEKSEIFDDQFSVERPDGSNFTLKIRSTKLEDSAMYFCASSERWTGYNYGYTFGSGTRLTVV.

The chain links TRBV5-6 to TRBJ2-7, with a weak D call TRBD2 (5 bases). This CDR3 spans 13 amino acids. The V and J ends lost 3 bases and 5 bases respectively, with 12 bases between them. Germline CDR1 reads SGHDT; CDR2 reads YYEEEE. The CDR3 reads CASSWRQADEQYF. The CDR3 nucleotides are TGTGCCAGCAGCTGGAGACAAGCGGACGAGCAGTACTTC.

The genes are TRBV5-1 and TRBJ1-1; tentative D call: TRBD1 (6 bases). CDR1 is SGHRS and CDR2 is YFSETQ in the germline V gene. The CDR3 is 12 residues long. The ends were cut back, 4 bases at V and 5 bases at J, with 9 bases in the middle. The CDR3: CASSLQGTEAFF. CDR3 nucleotide sequence: TGCGCCAGCAGCCTTCAGGGGACTGAAGCTTTCTTT.

The chain carries TRBV5-6 and TRBJ2-2, with D unclear. Trimming pared 0 bases from V and 8 bases from J, leaving 5 bases between. The CDR3 loop spans 12 amino acids. Germline V gene sequence: CDR1 SGHDT, CDR2 YYEEEE. The CDR3 region is CASSLGIGELFF. The CDR3 DNA follows: TGTGCCAGCAGCTTGGGTATTGGGGAGCTGTTTTTT.

This sequence joins TRBV10-3 and TRBJ2-2, with 8 bases identical to TRBD2. Losses at the gene ends were 6 bases for V and 7 bases for J; bases not matched to a gene: 10. Germline loops: CDR1 ENHRY, CDR2 SYGVKD. The CDR3 has 15 amino acids. CDR3 protein: CAIRDPRGDDGELFF. The CDR3 DNA reads TGTGCCATCAGAGACCCGCGGGGGGACGACGGGGAGCTGTTTTTT.